A single sample gave rise to the 32 T cell receptor beta chains below, sequenced in a study of blood T cell repertoires in COVID-19 (dated by TCRdb to about 2020). Library creation used the immunoSEQ multiplex PCR assay. TCRdb mirrors the immuneACCESS table, restricted to in-frame sequences. Some clones are absent from its copies; in checked studies, under half trace to an unresolved V gene, and the reason for the others is unknown. The sample has about 160,000 clones on record, approximately 88% of them singletons. In total, the top ten clones hold roughly an eighth of the sample. The sequenced sample consisted of peripheral blood. The receptors come from a man younger than 30 with active or convalescent COVID-19.

The chain couples TRBV7-2 to TRBJ2-7; 10 nucleotides line up with TRBD1. Losses at the gene ends were 6 bases for V and 0 bases for J; bases not matched to a gene: 17. Per the germline V gene, CDR1 is SGHTA and CDR2 is FQGNSA. The length of the CDR3 is 19 residues. As DNA, the CDR3 is TGTGCCAGCAGTAACCCCCCGACAGGGGGCGACCCAAGCTCCTACGAGCAGTACTTC. Its protein is CASSNPPTGGDPSSYEQYF.

The rearrangement links TRBV5-1 to TRBJ2-2; possibly TRBD1 for D (5 bases). V was pared by 2 bases and J by 3 bases, with 11 bases between. CDR1 and CDR2 (germline): SGHRS, YFSETQ. This CDR3 has 15 residues. The CDR3 region has the DNA TGCGCCAGCAGCTTTGTAGCCAGGGACACCGGGGAGCTGTTTTTT. It specifies CASSFVARDTGELFF.

The chain combines TRBV2 with TRBJ2-4, with D tentatively TRBD2 (6 bases). V lost 4 bases and J 3 bases, leaving 7 bases between the germline ends. Germline CDR1 SNHLY, CDR2 FYNNEI. The CDR3 extends over 13 amino acids. This chain's CDR3 is CASSGRVKNIQYF. CDR3 nucleotides: TGTGCCAGCAGTGGGAGGGTCAAAAACATTCAGTACTTC.

The V gene is TRBV10-3, the J gene TRBJ1-1, with 7 bases identical to TRBD1. J was trimmed by 3 bases and V by 4 bases; bases with no gene match: 8. Germline V gene data show CDR1 as ENHRY and CDR2 as SYGVKD. This CDR3 is 15 amino acids long. The CDR3 region is CAISGGRQGDTEAFF. The CDR3 DNA follows: TGTGCCATCAGTGGGGGGCGCCAGGGGGACACTGAAGCTTTCTTT.

J is TRBJ2-1 and V is TRBV7-8; TRBD2 aligns across 9 bases. The V gene's germline CDR1 is SGHVS and CDR2 FQNEAQ. The trim removed 1 base at V and 7 bases at J, leaving 11 bases unmatched. This CDR3 spans 17 amino acids. The CDR3 sequence: CASSLVVLAGVLNEQFF. In DNA, the CDR3 is TGTGCCAGCAGCTTAGTAGTGTTAGCGGGAGTCTTAAATGAGCAGTTCTTC.

The rearrangement joins TRBV18 to TRBJ1-1; D possibly corresponds to TRBD1 (5 bases). The germline gives CDR1 KGHSH, CDR2 LQKENI. V shed 3 bases and J shed 3 bases, with 8 bases lying between them. This CDR3 is 13 amino acids long. CDR3 residues: CASSPRGDTEAFF. The CDR3 region has the DNA TGTGCCAGCTCACCCCGGGGGGACACTGAAGCTTTCTTT. The full variable domain, with the rest looked up from reference TRBV18 and TRBJ1-1, is NAGVMQNPRHLVRRRGQEARLRCSPMKGHSHVYWYRQLPEEGLKFMVYLQKENIIDESGMPKERFSAEFPKEGPSILRIQQVVRGDSAAYFCASSPRGDTEAFFGQGTRLTVV.

The chain links TRBV7-2 to TRBJ2-7; a weak D match, TRBD2 (6 bases). V was clipped by 4 bases and J by 5 bases, with 18 bases between them. Germline lookup yields CDR1 SGHTA and CDR2 FQGNSA. This CDR3 contains 15 residues. CDR3 DNA sequence: TGTGCCAGCAGCTGGCCCGGGCGGGGCCTTAACGAGCAGTACTTC. Protein product: CASSWPGRGLNEQYF.

The chain's CDR3 is CASSITQLAGGTTSYNEQFF. The CDR3 nucleotides read TGTGCCAGTAGTATAACCCAACTAGCGGGAGGTACCACCTCCTACAATGAGCAGTTCTTC. The V and J genes are TRBV19 and TRBJ2-1, with 12 bases identical to TRBD2. CDR1 and CDR2 (germline): LNHDA, SQIVND (reference sequence). With 2 bases clipped from V and 0 bases from J, the junction kept 11 bases outside the gene matches. The length of the CDR3 is 20 residues. Together with reference TRBV19 and TRBJ2-1, the CDR3 gives the full variable domain: DGGITQSPKYLFRKEGQNVTLSCEQNLNHDAMYWYRQDPGQGLRLIYYSQIVNDFQKGDIAEGYSVSREKKESFPLTVTSAQKNPTAFYLCASSITQLAGGTTSYNEQFFGPGTRLTVL.

Remarks on this clone: The junction shows a germline mismatch at one end, possibly a read error. The CDR3 is CASSSSYGLSF. The CDR3 DNA is TGTGCCAGCAGCTCATCCTACGGGTTATCCTTC. The chain recombines TRBV7-2 with TRBJ1-2; D remains ambiguous. CDR1 SGHTA and CDR2 FQGNSA come from the germline V gene. The CDR3 covers 11 residues.

V gene TRBV19 combines with J gene TRBJ1-1; D is uncertain. V gave up 7 bases and J gave up 5 bases, with 11 bases separating them. The CDR3 sequence is 12 residues long. Germline CDR1 LNHDA, CDR2 SQIVND (reference sequence). The CDR3 DNA is TGTGCCAGTATGAGGAGTAGGACTGAAGCTTTCTTT. Translating gives CASMRSRTEAFF.

The chain is built from TRBV7-2 and TRBJ2-1; D remains unclear. This CDR3 is 16 amino acids long. The V gene lost 1 base and the J gene lost 0 bases, with 10 bases spanning the gap. The germline V gene encodes CDR1 SGHTA and CDR2 FQGNSA. CDR3 coding DNA: TGTGCCAGCAGCTTAGTGTCGGGTATCTCCTACAATGAGCAGTTCTTC. It encodes CASSLVSGISYNEQFF.

The chain links TRBV28 to TRBJ1-1; D is unclear. The CDR3 runs 13 residues. Looked up from germline, CDR1 is MDHEN and CDR2 is SYDVKM. The V gene lost 3 bases and the J gene lost 3 bases, with 8 bases spanning the gap. In DNA, the CDR3 is TGTGCCAGCAGTTTTTCCACTCACACTGAAGCTTTCTTT. Protein: CASSFSTHTEAFF.

The rearrangement links TRBV29-1 to TRBJ2-2; the D gene is possibly TRBD2 (6 bases). CDR3 length: 12 residues. Germline V CDR1 and CDR2: SQVTM, ANQGSEA. V was trimmed by 7 bases and J by 11 bases, leaving 17 bases between them. This chain's CDR3 is CSAAGPTGELFF. CDR3 bases: TGCAGCGCCGCGGGACCCACGGGCGAGCTGTTTTTT.

This clone was seen only once. This sequence joins TRBV7-2 and TRBJ1-6; possibly TRBD1 for D (6 bases). CDR3 length: 13 residues. Germline V lookup: CDR1 SGHTA, CDR2 FQGNSA. The V end lost 4 bases, the J end lost 9 bases, and 10 bases lay between the germline ends. The CDR3 nucleotides read TGTGCCAGCAGCTCAACAGGGAGTTCACCCCTCCACTTT. This translates into CASSSTGSSPLHF.

Only a few counts were recorded for this clone. The J gene is TRBJ1-6, the V gene TRBV11-2, with D unresolved. The CDR3 runs 15 residues. The V end was cut by 3 bases, the J end by 7 bases, with 13 bases between. Germline V gene lookup returns CDR1 SGHAT and CDR2 FQNNGV. The CDR3 DNA is TGTGCCAGCAGCTTTTCCGGCCGGGAGAATTCACCCCTCCACTTT. Its translation is CASSFSGRENSPLHF.

The rearrangement joins TRBV21-1 to TRBJ1-2; the D segment call TRBD1 is taken from the table without a DNA check. TRBV21-1 is designated a pseudogene. The CDR3 is made up of 14 amino acids. In DNA, the CDR3 is TGTGCCAGCAGCAAAGGGGACAGGGGTTATGGCTACACCTTC. Amino acids: CASSKGDRGYGYTF.

The chain employs TRBV9 and TRBJ2-1, with 14 bases identical to TRBD2. This CDR3 is 15 amino acids long. V shed 2 bases and J 7 bases; nucleotides not matched to a gene: 2. Germline V lookup: CDR1 SGDLS, CDR2 YYNGEE. Here the CDR3 DNA reads TGTGCCAGCAGCGTCGGGACTAGCGGGAGAAATGAGCAGTTCTTC. Its protein is CASSVGTSGRNEQFF.

The chain uses TRBV6-5 and TRBJ2-1; D not certain. The CDR3 covers 14 residues. V dropped 7 bases and J dropped 8 bases, with 18 bases sitting between them. Germline lookup yields CDR1 MNHEY and CDR2 SVGAGI. CDR3 bases: TGTGCCAGCAAAAACAGTGACCCCATCGATGAGCAGTTCTTC. The encoded protein is CASKNSDPIDEQFF.

This sequence joins TRBV7-6 and TRBJ2-1; the match to TRBD2 covers 8 bases. CDR1 and CDR2 from the germline V gene are SGHVS and FNYEAQ. J was trimmed by 7 bases and V by 5 bases; bases with no gene match: 4. The CDR3 is made up of 13 amino acids. The CDR3 DNA reads as TGTGCCAGCAGCATGACTAGCGAGAATGAGCAGTTCTTC. As protein: CASSMTSENEQFF.

The rearrangement links TRBV7-2 to TRBJ2-5; possible D gene TRBD2, 5 bases. Trimming left V 5 bases short and J 4 bases short, with 17 bases between. The CDR3 length is 15 residues. The germline CDR1 and CDR2 sequences are SGHTA and FQGNSA. CDR3 residues: CASSADYQARETQYF. As DNA, the CDR3 is TGTGCCAGCAGCGCTGACTACCAAGCGCGAGAGACCCAGTACTTC.

V is TRBV29-1 and J is TRBJ1-1; TRBD1 might be the D (5 bases). Trimming took 2 bases from V and 5 from J, leaving 15 bases between them. Per the germline V gene, CDR1 is SQVTM and CDR2 is ANQGSEA. The CDR3 runs to 14 residues. DNA for the CDR3: TGCAGCGTTGAAATCCTGAACCGGGGGACTGAAGCTTTCTTT. Translating gives CSVEILNRGTEAFF.

This sequence joins TRBV19 and TRBJ2-3; D is unclear. The CDR3 length is 12 residues. Germline V lookup: CDR1 LNHDA, CDR2 SQIVND (reference sequence). V lost 1 base and J 7 bases, leaving 6 bases between the germline ends. Here the CDR3 DNA reads TGTGCCAGTAGTATAGGTCGGTATACGCAGTATTTT. It translates to CASSIGRYTQYF.

This rearrangement joins TRBV5-8 to TRBJ2-1; D is undetermined. Per the germline V gene, CDR1 is SGHTS and CDR2 is YDEGEE. V was pared by 4 bases and J by 0 bases, with 11 bases between. This CDR3 spans 15 amino acids. For the CDR3, the DNA is TGTGCCAGCAGCCCCTATTTTAGCTCCTACAATGAGCAGTTCTTC. It specifies CASSPYFSSYNEQFF.

The sample holds many counts of this clone. This chain links TRBV6-5 with TRBJ1-2, with a weak D call TRBD1 (6 bases). CDR1 is MNHEY and CDR2 is SVGAGI in the germline V gene. V gave up 6 bases and J gave up 4 bases, with 18 bases separating them. CDR3 size: 15 residues. The CDR3 loop is CASRQRQAMAYGYTF. CDR3 DNA sequence: TGTGCCAGCAGGCAAAGACAGGCCATGGCCTATGGCTACACCTTC.

The rearrangement uses TRBV10-3 and TRBJ2-1, with TRBD2 matching 12 bases. The CDR3 has 14 residues. The trim removed 5 bases at V and 8 bases at J, leaving 4 bases unmatched. In germline, CDR1 is ENHRY, CDR2 SYGVKD. CDR3 sequence reads: CAISPSGRAYEQFF. The CDR3 nucleotides read TGTGCCATCAGTCCTAGCGGGAGGGCCTATGAGCAGTTCTTC.

The chain is built from TRBV6-2 or TRBV6-3 and TRBJ1-6; D gene uncertain. Trimming removed 6 bases from V and 7 bases from J, with 10 bases in between. This CDR3 has 13 residues. CDR1 and CDR2 from the germline V gene are MNHEY and SVGEGT. For the CDR3, the DNA is TGTGCCAGCAGCCCAGCCTCAAATTCACCCCTCCACTTT. Protein: CASSPASNSPLHF.

The genes are TRBV18 and TRBJ2-3; possible D gene TRBD1, 5 bases. The CDR3 sequence is 12 residues long. Trimming took off 8 bases at V and 4 bases at J, with 10 bases between the two ends. CDR1 is KGHSH and CDR2 is LQKENI in the germline V gene. The CDR3 DNA sequence: TGTGCCAGCGGGGCAAGGGCAGATACGCAGTATTTT. Protein sequence: CASGARADTQYF. The full variable domain, in which reference TRBV18 and TRBJ2-3 provide the parts outside the CDR3, is NAGVMQNPRHLVRRRGQEARLRCSPMKGHSHVYWYRQLPEEGLKFMVYLQKENIIDESGMPKERFSAEFPKEGPSILRIQQVVRGDSAAYFCASGARADTQYFGPGTRLTVL.

V gene TRBV5-4 combines with J gene TRBJ2-2; the match to TRBD2 covers 7 bases. With V trimmed by 4 bases and J by 2 bases, 8 bases remained unmatched. CDR3 length: 16 amino acids. The germline V gene encodes CDR1 SGHNT and CDR2 YYREEE (reference sequence). CDR3: CASSGLGGANTGELFF. CDR3 coding DNA: TGTGCCAGCAGCGGACTGGGAGGGGCCAACACCGGGGAGCTGTTTTTT.

In its sample, this clone was seen a few times. J is TRBJ2-5 and V is TRBV9; 8 bases map to TRBD1. Per the germline V gene, CDR1 is SGDLS and CDR2 is YYNGEE. This CDR3 comprises 13 residues. Unmatched junction bases numbered 3, after V lost 3 bases and J lost 5 bases. CDR3 nucleotide sequence: TGTGCCAGCAGCGGCAGGGGGCTGGAGACCCAGTACTTC. Translation gives CASSGRGLETQYF.

In this sample, this clone turned up once. The chain combines TRBV28 with TRBJ2-2; 7 bases agree with TRBD2. The CDR3 is made up of 14 amino acids. Trimming took 8 bases from V and 5 from J; bases not matched to a gene: 8. Per the germline V gene, CDR1 is MDHEN and CDR2 is SYDVKM. The DNA for the CDR3 is TGTGCCAGCTCTCCTAGCGGAGGGACCGGGGAGCTGTTTTTT. This codes for CASSPSGGTGELFF.

This clone turned up a few times. The chain combines TRBV7-8 with TRBJ2-1; 8 bases match TRBD2. Looked up from germline, CDR1 is SGHVS and CDR2 is FQNEAQ. The V gene end was trimmed by 1 base and the J gene end by 9 bases; junction bases not matched to a gene: 11. The CDR3 spans 16 residues. CDR3 sequence (DNA): TGTGCCAGCAGCTTAGGCCGACTAGCGTCCACGGTTGAGCAGTTCTTC. Its translation is CASSLGRLASTVEQFF. The full variable domain, its missing parts supplied by reference TRBV7-8 and TRBJ2-1, is GAGVSQSPRYKVAKRGQDVALRCDPISGHVSLFWYQQALGQGPEFLTYFQNEAQLDKSGLPSDRFFAERPEGSVSTLKIQRTQQEDSAVYLCASSLGRLASTVEQFFGPGTRLTVL.

The chain has TRBV24-1 and TRBJ2-2; possibly TRBD1 for D (6 bases). The germline V gene encodes CDR1 KGHDR and CDR2 SFDVKD. V shed 9 bases and J shed 3 bases, with 13 bases lying between them. This CDR3 is built from 14 residues. This CDR3 is CATSTGLDTGELFF. The CDR3 nucleotides read TGTGCCACCTCTACAGGGCTCGACACCGGGGAGCTGTTTTTT.